This T cell receptor beta chain was sequenced during a study of shared clonotypes between healthy human individuals. For every subset, genomic DNA was evenly distributed across several immunoSEQ plates. TCRdb's table, derived via immunoSEQ multiplex PCR, lists solely in-frame clones and lacks some. The repertoire holds about 92,000 clones, with approximately 51% as singletons. With V trimmed by 9 bases and J by 2 bases, 8 bases remained unmatched. Germline CDR1 reads LGHNA; CDR2 reads YNFKEQ. There are 14 residues in the CDR3. Sequenced: PBMCs. This clonotype was obtained from a woman in her thirties or forties in good health. Some clones in this sample may be carry-over from other donors' samples. J is TRBJ2-3 and V is TRBV4-2, with TRBD2 matching over 7 bases. CDR3 sequence reads: CASKPGGTTDTQYF. DNA of the CDR3: TGTGCCAGTAAACCGGGGGGTACCACAGATACGCAGTATTTT.